The clone carrying this T cell receptor beta chain showed up just once. No antigen is known for it. Exposure to brentuximab vedotin varied, and each patient had relapsed following autologous stem cell transplantation. The sample comes from a study of PD-1 blockade in classical Hodgkin lymphoma. Study-wide findings and caveats: CD4+ TCR diversity rose significantly by C4D1, and CD8+ TCR diversity did not. Newly diagnosed and completely responding patients shared comparable baseline diversity. Exclusion was the outcome for patients who began nivolumab under 1 year after ASCT. Relapsed/refractory patients reportedly had the lowest baseline TCR diversity, below newly diagnosed patients, who were below healthy donors.

The data were produced by immunoSEQ multiplex PCR, yet TCRdb's version contains in-frame clones alone and is incomplete. The sample lists tens of thousands of clones; about 80% were seen once. The CDR3 covers 14 residues. CDR1 and CDR2 from the germline V gene are LNHDA and SQIVND (reference sequence). With 5 bases removed from V and 4 bases from J, the gap between germline ends came to 12 bases. This sequence originates from a human donor with classical Hodgkin lymphoma. J is TRBJ1-5 and V is TRBV19, with D unresolved. The sample consisted of peripheral blood mononuclear cells (PBMCs), taken before the second cycle of nivolumab. For the CDR3, the DNA is TGTGCCAGTAGTCTGCGGGGTCATAATCAGCCCCAGCATTTT. Translated, it gives CASSLRGHNQPQHF.